The source of this T cell receptor beta chain is a study of T cell changes during pregnancy in multiple sclerosis. Trimming took 4 bases from V and 6 from J, leaving 16 bases between them. The CDR3 spans 14 residues. CDR1 is SGHRS and CDR2 is YFSETQ in the germline V gene. TCRdb keeps only in-frame clones here, not all; method: immunoSEQ multiplex PCR. Found here are about 75,000 clones, around nine tenths of them singletons; the top ten hold more than 0.4%. This sequence originates from a female donor with multiple sclerosis, enrolled in a pregnancy study. This specimen consisted of CD4+ T cells from peripheral blood mononuclear cells, obtained before pregnancy. The rearrangement joins TRBV5-1 to TRBJ1-2; no clear D. In nucleotides, the CDR3 is TGCGCCAGCAGCCTTGATGGTCTAGTGGATGGCTACACCTTC. It translates to CASSLDGLVDGYTF.